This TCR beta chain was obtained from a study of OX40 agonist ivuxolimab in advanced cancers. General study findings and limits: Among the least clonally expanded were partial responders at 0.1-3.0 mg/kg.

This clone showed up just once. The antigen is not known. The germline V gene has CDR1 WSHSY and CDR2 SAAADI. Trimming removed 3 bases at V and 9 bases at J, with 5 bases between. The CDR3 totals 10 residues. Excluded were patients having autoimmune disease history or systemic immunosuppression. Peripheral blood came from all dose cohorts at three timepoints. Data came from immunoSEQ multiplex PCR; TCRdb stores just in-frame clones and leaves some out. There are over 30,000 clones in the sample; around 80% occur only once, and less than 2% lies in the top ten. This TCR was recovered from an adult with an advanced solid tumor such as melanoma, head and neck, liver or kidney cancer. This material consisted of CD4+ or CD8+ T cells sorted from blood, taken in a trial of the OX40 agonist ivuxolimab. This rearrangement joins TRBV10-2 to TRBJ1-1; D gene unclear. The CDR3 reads CASSDTQAFF. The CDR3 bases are TGCGCCAGCAGTGATACCCAAGCTTTCTTT.